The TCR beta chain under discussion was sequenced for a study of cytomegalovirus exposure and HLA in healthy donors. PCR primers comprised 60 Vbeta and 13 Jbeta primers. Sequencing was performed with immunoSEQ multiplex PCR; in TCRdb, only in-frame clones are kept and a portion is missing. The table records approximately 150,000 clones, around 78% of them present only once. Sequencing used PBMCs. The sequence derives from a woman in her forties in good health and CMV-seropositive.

The CDR3 DNA reads TGTGCCGCCTCGCCACAGGGGGAACACGAGCAGTACTTC. It specifies CAASPQGEHEQYF. The chain is built from TRBV27 and TRBJ2-7, with 8 bases matching TRBD1. Per germline, CDR1 MNHEY and CDR2 SMNVEV (reference sequence). There are 13 residues in the CDR3. Unmatched junction bases numbered 11, after V lost 11 bases and J lost 5 bases.